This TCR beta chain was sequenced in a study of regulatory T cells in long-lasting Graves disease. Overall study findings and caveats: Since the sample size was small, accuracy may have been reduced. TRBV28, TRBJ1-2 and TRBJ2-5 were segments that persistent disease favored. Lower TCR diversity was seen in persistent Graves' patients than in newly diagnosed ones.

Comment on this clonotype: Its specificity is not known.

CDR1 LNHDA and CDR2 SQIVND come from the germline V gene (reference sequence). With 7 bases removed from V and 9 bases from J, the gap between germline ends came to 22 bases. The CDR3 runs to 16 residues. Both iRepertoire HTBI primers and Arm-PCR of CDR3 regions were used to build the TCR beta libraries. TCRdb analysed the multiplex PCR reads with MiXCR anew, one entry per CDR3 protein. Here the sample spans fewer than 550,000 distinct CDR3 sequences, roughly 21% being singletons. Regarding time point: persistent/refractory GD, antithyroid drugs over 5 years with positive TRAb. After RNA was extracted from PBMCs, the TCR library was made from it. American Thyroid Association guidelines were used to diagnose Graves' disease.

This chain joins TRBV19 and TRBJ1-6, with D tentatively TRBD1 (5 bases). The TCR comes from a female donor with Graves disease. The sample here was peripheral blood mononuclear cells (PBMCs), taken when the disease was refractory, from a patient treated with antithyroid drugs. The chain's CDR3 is CASTDPWGAVGSPLHF. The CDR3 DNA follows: TGTGCCAGTACCGACCCTTGGGGCGCGGTGGGTTCACCCCTCCACTTT.